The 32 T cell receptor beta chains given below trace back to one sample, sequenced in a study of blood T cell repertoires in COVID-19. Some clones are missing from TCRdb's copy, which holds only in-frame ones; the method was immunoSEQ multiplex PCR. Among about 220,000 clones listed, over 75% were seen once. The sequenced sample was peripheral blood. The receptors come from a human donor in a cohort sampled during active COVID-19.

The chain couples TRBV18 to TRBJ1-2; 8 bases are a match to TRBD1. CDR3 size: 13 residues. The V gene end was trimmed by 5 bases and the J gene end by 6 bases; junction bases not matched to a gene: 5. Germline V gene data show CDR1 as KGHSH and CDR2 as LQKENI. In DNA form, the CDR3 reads TGTGCCAGCTCATCAACAGGGGGTCATGGCTACACCTTC. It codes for CASSSTGGHGYTF.

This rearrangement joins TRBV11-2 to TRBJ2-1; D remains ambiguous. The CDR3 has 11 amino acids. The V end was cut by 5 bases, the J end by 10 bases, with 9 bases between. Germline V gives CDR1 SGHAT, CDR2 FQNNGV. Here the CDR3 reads CASSPRVEQFF. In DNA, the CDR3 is TGTGCCAGCAGCCCACGGGTGGAGCAGTTCTTC.

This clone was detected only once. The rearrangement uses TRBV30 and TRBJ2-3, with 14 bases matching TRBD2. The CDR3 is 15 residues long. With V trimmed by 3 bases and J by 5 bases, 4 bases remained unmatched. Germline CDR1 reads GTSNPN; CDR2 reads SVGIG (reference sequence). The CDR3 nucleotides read TGTGCCTGGAGCACCGGGACTAGCGGGGGAGATACGCAGTATTTT. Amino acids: CAWSTGTSGGDTQYF.

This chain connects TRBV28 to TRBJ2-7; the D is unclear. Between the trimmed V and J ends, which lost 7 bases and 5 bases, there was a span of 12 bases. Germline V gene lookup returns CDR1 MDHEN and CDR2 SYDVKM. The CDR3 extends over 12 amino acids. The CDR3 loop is CASTSARHEQYF. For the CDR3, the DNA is TGTGCCAGCACCTCGGCTAGGCACGAGCAGTACTTC.

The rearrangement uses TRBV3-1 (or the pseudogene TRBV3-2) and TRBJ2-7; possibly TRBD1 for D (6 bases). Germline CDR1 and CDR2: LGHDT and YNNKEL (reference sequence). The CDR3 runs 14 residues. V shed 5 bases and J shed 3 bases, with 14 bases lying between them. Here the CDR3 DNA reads TGTGCCAGCAGCAAGGACCAGGGGCACTACGAGCAGTACTTC. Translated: CASSKDQGHYEQYF.

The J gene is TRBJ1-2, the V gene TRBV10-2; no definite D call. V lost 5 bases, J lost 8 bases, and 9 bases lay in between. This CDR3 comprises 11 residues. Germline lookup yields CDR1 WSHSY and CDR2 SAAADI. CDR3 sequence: CASSSLSGYTF. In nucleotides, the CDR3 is TGCGCCAGCAGTTCCCTCTCCGGCTACACCTTC.

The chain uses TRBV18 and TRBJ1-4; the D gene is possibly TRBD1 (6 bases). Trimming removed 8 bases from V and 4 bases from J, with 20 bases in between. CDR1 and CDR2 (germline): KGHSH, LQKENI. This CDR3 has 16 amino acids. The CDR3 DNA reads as TGTGCCAGCACTAAGGACAGCCCGAACTTTAATGAAAAACTGTTTTTT. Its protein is CASTKDSPNFNEKLFF.

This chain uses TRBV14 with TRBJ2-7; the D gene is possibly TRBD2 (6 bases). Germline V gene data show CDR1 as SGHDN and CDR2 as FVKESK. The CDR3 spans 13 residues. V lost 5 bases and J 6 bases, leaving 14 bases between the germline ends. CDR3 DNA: TGTGCCAGCAGCTCGGGACTCCCGACCGAGCAGTACTTC. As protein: CASSSGLPTEQYF.

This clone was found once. CDR3 in amino acids: CSALGEKLFF. For the CDR3, the DNA is TGCAGCGCCCTAGGTGAAAAACTGTTTTTT. The chain uses TRBV29-1 and TRBJ1-4; D unresolved. Trimming took off 7 bases at V and 7 bases at J, with 7 bases between the two ends. This CDR3 has 10 amino acids. The V gene's germline CDR1 is SQVTM and CDR2 ANQGSEA. The full variable domain, completed using reference TRBV29-1 and TRBJ1-4, is SAVISQKPSRDICQRGTSLTIQCQVDSQVTMMFWYRQQPGQSLTLIATANQGSEATYESGFVIDKFPISRPNLTFSTLTVSNMSPEDSSIYLCSALGEKLFFGSGTQLSVL.

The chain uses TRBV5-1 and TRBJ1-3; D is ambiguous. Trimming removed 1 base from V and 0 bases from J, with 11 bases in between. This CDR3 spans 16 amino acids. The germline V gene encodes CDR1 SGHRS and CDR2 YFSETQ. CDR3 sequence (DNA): TGCGCCAGCAGCTTGTCAACGCCAGACTCTGGAAACACCATATATTTT. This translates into CASSLSTPDSGNTIYF. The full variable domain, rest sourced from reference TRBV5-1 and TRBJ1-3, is KAGVTQTPRYLIKTRGQQVTLSCSPISGHRSVSWYQQTPGQGLQFLFEYFSETQRNKGNFPGRFSGRQFSNSRSEMNVSTLELGDSALYLCASSLSTPDSGNTIYFGEGSWLTVV.

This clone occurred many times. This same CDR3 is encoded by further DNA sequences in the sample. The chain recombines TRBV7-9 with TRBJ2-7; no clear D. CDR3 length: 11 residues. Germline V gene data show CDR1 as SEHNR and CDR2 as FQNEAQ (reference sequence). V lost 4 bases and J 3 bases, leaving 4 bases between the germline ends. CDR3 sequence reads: CASSSNYEQYF. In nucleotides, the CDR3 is TGTGCCAGCAGCTCCAACTACGAGCAGTACTTC.

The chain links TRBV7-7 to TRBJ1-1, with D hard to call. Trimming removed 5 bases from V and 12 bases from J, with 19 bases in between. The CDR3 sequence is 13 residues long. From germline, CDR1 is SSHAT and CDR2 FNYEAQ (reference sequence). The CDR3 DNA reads TGTGCCAGCAGCCTAGACTTGACCCGAGGCCCTTTCTTT. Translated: CASSLDLTRGPFF.

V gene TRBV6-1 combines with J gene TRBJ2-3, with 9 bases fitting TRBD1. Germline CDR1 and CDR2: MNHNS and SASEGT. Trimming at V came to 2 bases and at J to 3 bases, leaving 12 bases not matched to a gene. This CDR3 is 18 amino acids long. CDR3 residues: CASSENRGLLRGTDTQYF. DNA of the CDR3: TGTGCCAGCAGTGAAAACAGGGGGCTACTCCGGGGGACAGATACGCAGTATTTT.

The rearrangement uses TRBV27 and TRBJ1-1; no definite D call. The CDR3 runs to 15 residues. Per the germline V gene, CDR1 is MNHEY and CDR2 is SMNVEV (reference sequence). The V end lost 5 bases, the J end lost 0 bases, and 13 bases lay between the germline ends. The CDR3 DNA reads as TGTGCCAGCAGTGGCGGCCAAGTTATGAACACTGAAGCTTTCTTT. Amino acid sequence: CASSGGQVMNTEAFF.

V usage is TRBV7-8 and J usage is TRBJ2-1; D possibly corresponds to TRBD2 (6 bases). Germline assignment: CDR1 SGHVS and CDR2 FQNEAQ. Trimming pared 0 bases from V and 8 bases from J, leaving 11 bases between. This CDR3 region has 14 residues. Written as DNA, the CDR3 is TGTGCCAGCAGCTTAGCCCCGACTAGTTATGAGCAGTTCTTC. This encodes CASSLAPTSYEQFF.

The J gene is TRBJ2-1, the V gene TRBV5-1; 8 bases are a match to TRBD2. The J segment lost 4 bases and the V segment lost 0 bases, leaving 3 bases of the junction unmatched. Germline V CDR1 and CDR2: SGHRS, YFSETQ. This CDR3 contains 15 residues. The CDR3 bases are TGCGCCAGCAGCTTGGTGGCTAGCGGGTACAATGAGCAGTTCTTC. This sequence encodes CASSLVASGYNEQFF.

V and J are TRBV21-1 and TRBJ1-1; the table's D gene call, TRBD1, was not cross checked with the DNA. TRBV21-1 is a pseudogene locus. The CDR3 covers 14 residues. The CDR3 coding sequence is TGTGCCAGCAGCACGGGACAGAACCACACTGAAGCTTTCTTT. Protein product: CASSTGQNHTEAFF.

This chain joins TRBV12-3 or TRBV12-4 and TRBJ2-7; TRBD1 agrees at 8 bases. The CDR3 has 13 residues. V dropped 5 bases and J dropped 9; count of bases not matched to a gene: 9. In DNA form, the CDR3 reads TGTGCCAGCAGTCCAAGGACAGGGTCCGCGCAGTACTTC. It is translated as CASSPRTGSAQYF.

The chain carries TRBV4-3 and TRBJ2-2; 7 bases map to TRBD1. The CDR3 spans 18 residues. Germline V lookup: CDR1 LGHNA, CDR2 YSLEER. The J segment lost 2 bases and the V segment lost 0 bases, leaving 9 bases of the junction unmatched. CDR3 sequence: CASSQDYRGARNTGELFF. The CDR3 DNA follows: TGCGCCAGCAGCCAAGACTACAGGGGAGCAAGAAACACCGGGGAGCTGTTTTTT.

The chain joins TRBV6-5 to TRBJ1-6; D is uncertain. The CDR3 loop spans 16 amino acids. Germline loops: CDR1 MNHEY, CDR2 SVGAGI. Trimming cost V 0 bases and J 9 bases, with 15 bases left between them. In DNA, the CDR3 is TGTGCCAGCAGTTACTCGAGAGGTTCTTATGGTTCACCCCTCCACTTT. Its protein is CASSYSRGSYGSPLHF.

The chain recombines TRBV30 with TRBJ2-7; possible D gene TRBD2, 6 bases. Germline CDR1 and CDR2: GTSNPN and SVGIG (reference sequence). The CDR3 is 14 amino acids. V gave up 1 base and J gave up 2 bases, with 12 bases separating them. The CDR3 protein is CAWSGRDWTYEQYF. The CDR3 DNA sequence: TGTGCCTGGAGTGGGCGGGACTGGACCTACGAGCAGTACTTC.

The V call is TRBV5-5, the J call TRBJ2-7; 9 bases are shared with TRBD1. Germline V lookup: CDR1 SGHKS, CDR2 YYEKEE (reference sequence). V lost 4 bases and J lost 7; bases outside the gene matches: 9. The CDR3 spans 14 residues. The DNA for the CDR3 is TGTGCCAGCAGCGGGACCACAGGGGGCTGGGAGCAGTACTTC. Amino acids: CASSGTTGGWEQYF.

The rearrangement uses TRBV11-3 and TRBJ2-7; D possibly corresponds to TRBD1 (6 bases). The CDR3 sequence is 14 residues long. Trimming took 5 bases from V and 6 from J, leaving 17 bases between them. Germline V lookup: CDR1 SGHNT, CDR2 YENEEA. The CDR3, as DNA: TGTGCCAGCAGCCTAGGACAGAGGTCCACCGAGCAGTACTTC. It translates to CASSLGQRSTEQYF.

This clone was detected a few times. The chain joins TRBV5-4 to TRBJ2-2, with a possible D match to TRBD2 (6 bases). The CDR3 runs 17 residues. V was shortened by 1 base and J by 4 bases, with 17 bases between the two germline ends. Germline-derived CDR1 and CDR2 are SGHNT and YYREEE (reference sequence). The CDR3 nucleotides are TGTGCCAGCAGCTTGATTTACGTGGGAGCGGGCACCGGGGAGCTGTTTTTT. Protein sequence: CASSLIYVGAGTGELFF.

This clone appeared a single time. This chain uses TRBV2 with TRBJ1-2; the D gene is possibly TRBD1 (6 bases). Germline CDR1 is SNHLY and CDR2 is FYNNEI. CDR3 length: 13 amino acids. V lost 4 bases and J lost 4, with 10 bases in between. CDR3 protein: CASSARQVYGYTF. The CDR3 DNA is TGTGCCAGCAGTGCAAGACAGGTCTATGGCTACACCTTC.

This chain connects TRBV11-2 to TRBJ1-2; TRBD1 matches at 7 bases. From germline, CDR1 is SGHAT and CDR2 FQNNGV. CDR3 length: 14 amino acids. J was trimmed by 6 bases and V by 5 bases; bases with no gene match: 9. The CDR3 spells CASSGRQGRDGYTF. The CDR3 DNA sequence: TGTGCCAGCAGCGGTCGACAGGGAAGGGATGGCTACACCTTC. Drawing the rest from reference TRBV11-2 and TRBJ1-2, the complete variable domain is EAGVAQSPRYKIIEKRQSVAFWCNPISGHATLYWYQQILGQGPKLLIQFQNNGVVDDSQLPKDRFSAERLKGVDSTLKIQPAKLEDSAVYLCASSGRQGRDGYTFGSGTRLTVV.

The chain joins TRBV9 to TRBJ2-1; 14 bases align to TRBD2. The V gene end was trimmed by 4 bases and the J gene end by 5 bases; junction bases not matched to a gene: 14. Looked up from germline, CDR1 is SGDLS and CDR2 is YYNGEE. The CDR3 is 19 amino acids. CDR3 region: CASSKGLAGGKGLNNEQFF. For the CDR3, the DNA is TGTGCCAGCAGCAAAGGACTAGCGGGAGGTAAAGGGTTGAACAATGAGCAGTTCTTC.

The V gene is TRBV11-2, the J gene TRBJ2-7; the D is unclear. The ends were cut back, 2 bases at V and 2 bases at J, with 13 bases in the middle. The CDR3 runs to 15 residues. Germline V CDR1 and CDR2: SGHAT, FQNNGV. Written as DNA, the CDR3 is TGTGCCAGCAGCTTAAGAGCCTCGGGTGCCTACGAGCAGTACTTC. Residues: CASSLRASGAYEQYF.

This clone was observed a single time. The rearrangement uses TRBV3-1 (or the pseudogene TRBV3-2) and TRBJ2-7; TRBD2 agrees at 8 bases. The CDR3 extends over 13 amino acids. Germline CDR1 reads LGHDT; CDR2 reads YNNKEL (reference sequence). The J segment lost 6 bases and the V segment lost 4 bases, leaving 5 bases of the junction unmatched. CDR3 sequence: CASSLQAGGEQYF. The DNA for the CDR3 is TGTGCCAGCAGCCTACAGGCGGGGGGCGAGCAGTACTTC.

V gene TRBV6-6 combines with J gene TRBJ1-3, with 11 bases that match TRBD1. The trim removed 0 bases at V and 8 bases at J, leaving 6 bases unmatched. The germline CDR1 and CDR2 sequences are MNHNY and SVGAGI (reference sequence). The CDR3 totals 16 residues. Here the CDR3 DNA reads TGTGCCAGCAGTTACTCCACCGGGACAGGGGGGGACACCATATATTTT. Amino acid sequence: CASSYSTGTGGDTIYF.

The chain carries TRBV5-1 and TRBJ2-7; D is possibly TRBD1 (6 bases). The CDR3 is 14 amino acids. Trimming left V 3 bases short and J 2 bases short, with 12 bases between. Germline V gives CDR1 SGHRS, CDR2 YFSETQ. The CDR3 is CASSYGTSTYEQYF. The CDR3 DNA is TGCGCCAGCAGCTACGGGACATCAACCTACGAGCAGTACTTC.

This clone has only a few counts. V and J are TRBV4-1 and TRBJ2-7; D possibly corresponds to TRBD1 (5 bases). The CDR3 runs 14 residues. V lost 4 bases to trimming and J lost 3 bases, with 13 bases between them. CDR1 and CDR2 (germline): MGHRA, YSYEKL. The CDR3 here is CASSRSDQGYEQYF. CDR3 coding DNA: TGCGCCAGCAGCCGTTCGGACCAGGGCTACGAGCAGTACTTC.